This T cell receptor beta chain emerged from a study of a mutant IDH1 vaccine in newly diagnosed glioma. The overall study: Treated patients, averaging roughly 40 years, were 62.5% male and around 40% female.

V lost 4 bases, J lost 2 bases, and 6 bases lay in between. Germline CDR1 is SGDLS and CDR2 is YYNGEE. The CDR3 is 13 residues long. General study results and limits: Most patients, 85% to 95%, showed vaccine-induced immune responses.

About this clone itself: Its cognate antigen is unknown.

Profiling relied on immunoSEQ multiplex PCR, and the TCRdb table lists in-frame clones only, not all of them. Here the sample spans about 54,000 clones, 80% to 90% being singletons. Time point specified: baseline, week 1 (first vaccination visit). Sample treatment: pre-vaccination baseline after standard-of-care therapy. Each astrocytoma in the donors was new, WHO grade 3 or 4, IDH1-mutant and ATRX-lost. The TCR comes from a young man with glioma. Sequenced here: PBMCs, sampled from a glioma patient treated with radiotherapy, temozolomide or both. The chain recombines TRBV9 with TRBJ2-2; D gene unclear. The CDR3 sequence is CASSFGNTGELFF. CDR3 nucleotide sequence: TGTGCCAGCAGCTTCGGTAACACCGGGGAGCTGTTTTTT.